The clone carrying this T cell receptor beta chain has just one count. Its antigen is currently unknown. Sequencing was performed with immunoSEQ multiplex PCR; in TCRdb, only in-frame clones are kept and a portion is missing. The repertoire holds over 150,000 clones, with 90% as singletons. The sample belongs to a study of T cell responses to AZD1222 COVID-19 vaccine. General study points: Baseline seropositivity characterized only a handful of AZD1222 recipients.

This sequence was found in an adult in good health. The sequencing used peripheral blood, collected on day 0 of AZD1222 vaccination.

CDR3 nucleotides: TGTGCCAGCTCGAAGGGTGGGGAAGGCACAGATACGCAGTATTTT. This translates into CASSKGGEGTDTQYF. J is TRBJ2-3 and V is TRBV7-9; D uncertain. There are 15 residues in the CDR3. The germline CDR1 and CDR2 sequences are SEHNR and FQNEAQ (reference sequence). The V end lost 8 bases, the J end lost 1 base, and 16 bases lay between the germline ends. The full variable domain, rest sourced from reference TRBV7-9 and TRBJ2-3, is DTGVSQNPRHKITKRGQNVTFRCDPISEHNRLYWYRQTLGQGPEFLTYFQNEAQLEKSRLLSDRFSAERPKGSFSTLEIQRTEQGDSAMYLCASSKGGEGTDTQYFGPGTRLTVL.